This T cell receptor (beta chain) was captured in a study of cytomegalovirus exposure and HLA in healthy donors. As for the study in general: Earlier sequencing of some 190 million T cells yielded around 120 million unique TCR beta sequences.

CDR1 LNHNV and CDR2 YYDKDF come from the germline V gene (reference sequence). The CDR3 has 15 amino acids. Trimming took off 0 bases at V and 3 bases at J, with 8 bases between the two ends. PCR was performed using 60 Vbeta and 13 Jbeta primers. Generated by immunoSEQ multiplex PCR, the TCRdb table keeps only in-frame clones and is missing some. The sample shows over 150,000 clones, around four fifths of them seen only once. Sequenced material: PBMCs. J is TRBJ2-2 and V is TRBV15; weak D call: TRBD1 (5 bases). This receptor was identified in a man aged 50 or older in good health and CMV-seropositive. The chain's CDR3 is CATSREGDYTGELFF. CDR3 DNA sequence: TGTGCCACCAGCAGAGAAGGGGATTACACCGGGGAGCTGTTTTTT.